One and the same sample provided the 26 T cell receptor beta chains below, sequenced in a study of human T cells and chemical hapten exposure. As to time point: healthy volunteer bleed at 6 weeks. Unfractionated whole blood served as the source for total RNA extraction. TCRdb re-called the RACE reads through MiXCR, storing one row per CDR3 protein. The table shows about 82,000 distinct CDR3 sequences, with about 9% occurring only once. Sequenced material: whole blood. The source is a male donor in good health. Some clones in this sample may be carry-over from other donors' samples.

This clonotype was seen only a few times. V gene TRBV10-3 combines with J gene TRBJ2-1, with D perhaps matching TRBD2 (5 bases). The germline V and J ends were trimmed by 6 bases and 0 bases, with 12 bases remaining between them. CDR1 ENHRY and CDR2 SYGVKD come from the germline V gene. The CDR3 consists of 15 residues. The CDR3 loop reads CAISGLLSSYNEQFF. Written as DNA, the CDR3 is TGTGCCATCAGCGGACTTTTGAGCTCCTACAATGAGCAGTTCTTC.

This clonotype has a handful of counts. Here the CDR3 DNA reads TGTGCCAGCAGTGGGACGGTGAACACTGAAGCTTTCTTT. Amino acids: CASSGTVNTEAFF. J is TRBJ1-1 and V is TRBV2, with no clear D. CDR3 length: 13 amino acids. Trimming pared 4 bases from V and 0 bases from J, leaving 6 bases between. From germline, CDR1 is SNHLY and CDR2 FYNNEI.

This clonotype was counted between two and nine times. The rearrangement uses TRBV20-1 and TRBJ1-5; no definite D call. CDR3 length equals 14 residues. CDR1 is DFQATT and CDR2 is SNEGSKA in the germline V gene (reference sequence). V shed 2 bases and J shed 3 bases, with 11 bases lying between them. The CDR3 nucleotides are TGCAGTGCTAGAAGAGATAGCAACAATCAGCCCCAGCATTTT. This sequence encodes CSARRDSNNQPQHF.

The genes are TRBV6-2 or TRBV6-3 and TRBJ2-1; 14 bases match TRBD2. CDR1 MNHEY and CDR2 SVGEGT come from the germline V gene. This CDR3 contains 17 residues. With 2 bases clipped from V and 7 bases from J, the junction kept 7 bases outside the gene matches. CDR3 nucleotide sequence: TGTGCCAGCAGTTACCCGACTAGCGGGGGGGCCGGAAATGAGCAGTTCTTC. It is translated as CASSYPTSGGAGNEQFF.

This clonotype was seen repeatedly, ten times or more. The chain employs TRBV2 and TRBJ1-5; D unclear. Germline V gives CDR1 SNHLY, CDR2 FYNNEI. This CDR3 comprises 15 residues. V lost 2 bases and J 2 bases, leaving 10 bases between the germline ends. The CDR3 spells CASSEFGVRNQPQHF. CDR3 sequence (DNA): TGTGCCAGCAGTGAATTCGGGGTCCGCAATCAGCCCCAGCATTTT. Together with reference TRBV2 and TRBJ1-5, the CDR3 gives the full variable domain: EPEVTQTPSHQVTQMGQEVILRCVPISNHLYFYWYRQILGQKVEFLVSFYNNEISEKSEIFDDQFSVERPDGSNFTLKIRSTKLEDSAMYFCASSEFGVRNQPQHFGDGTRLSIL.

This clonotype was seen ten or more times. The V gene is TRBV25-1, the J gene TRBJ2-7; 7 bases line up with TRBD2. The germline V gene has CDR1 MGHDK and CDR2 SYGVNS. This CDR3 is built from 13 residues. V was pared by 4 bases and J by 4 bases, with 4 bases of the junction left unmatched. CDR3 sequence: CASSGAGTYEQYF. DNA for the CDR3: TGTGCCAGCAGTGGAGCGGGAACGTACGAGCAGTACTTC.

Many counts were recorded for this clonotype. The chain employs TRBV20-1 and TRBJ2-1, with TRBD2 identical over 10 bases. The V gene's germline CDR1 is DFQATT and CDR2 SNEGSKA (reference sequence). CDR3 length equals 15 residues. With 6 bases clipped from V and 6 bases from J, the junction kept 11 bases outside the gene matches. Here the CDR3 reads CSAPDSGRWVNEQFF. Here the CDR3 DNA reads TGCAGTGCACCCGATAGCGGGAGGTGGGTCAATGAGCAGTTCTTC.

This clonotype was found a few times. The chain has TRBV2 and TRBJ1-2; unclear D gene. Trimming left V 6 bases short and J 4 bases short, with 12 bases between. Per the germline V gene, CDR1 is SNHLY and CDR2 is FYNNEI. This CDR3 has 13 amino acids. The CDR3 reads CASSRTEIYGYTF. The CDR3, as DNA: TGTGCCAGCAGCCGCACAGAGATCTATGGCTACACCTTC.

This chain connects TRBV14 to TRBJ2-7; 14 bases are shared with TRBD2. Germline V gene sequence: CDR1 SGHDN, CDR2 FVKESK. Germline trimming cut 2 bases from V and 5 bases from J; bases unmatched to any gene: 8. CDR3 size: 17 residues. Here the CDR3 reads CASSQPTGLAGGHEQYF. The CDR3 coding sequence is TGTGCCAGCAGCCAACCCACCGGACTAGCGGGAGGACACGAGCAGTACTTC.

The CDR3 region is CASSVTGTGSGNTIYF. CDR3 bases: TGTGCCAGCAGCGTTACAGGGACTGGGTCTGGAAACACCATATATTTT. The rearrangement links TRBV9 to TRBJ1-3; a possible D gene is TRBD1 (6 bases). V lost 2 bases and J lost 1, with 13 bases in between. Germline CDR1 is SGDLS and CDR2 is YYNGEE. This CDR3 region has 16 residues.

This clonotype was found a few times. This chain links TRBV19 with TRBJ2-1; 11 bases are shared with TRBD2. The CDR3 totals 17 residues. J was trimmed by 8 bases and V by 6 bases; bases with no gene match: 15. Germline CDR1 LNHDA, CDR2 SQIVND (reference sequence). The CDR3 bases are TGTGCCAGTAGCACCGGCCCAAGTACTAGCGGGAGTGATGAGCAGTTCTTC. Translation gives CASSTGPSTSGSDEQFF.

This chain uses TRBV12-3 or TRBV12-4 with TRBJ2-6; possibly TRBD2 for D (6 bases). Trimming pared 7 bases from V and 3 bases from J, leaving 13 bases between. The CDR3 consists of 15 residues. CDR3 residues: CASILGGSGANVLTF. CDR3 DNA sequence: TGTGCCAGCATTCTCGGGGGTAGTGGGGCCAACGTCCTGACTTTC.

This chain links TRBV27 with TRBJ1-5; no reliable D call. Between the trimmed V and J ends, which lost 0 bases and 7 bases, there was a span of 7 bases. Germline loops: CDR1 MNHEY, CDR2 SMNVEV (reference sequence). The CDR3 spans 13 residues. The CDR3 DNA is TGTGCCAGCAGTTTATCCACGGGCCAGCCCCAGCATTTT. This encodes CASSLSTGQPQHF.

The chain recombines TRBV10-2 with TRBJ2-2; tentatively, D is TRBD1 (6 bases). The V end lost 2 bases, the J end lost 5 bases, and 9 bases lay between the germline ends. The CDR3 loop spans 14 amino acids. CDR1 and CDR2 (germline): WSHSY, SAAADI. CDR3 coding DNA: TGCGCCAGCAGTGAGACAGGGAATACCGGGGAGCTGTTTTTT. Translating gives CASSETGNTGELFF.

Written as DNA, the CDR3 is TGTGCCGTCCGGACTAGCGGGGAAAGCACAGATACGCAGTATTTT. It specifies CAVRTSGESTDTQYF. The rearrangement uses TRBV10-3 and TRBJ2-3; TRBD2 matches at 12 bases. This CDR3 is 15 amino acids long. The germline gives CDR1 ENHRY, CDR2 SYGVKD. The V segment lost 11 bases and the J segment 0 bases; nucleotides outside the gene matches: 6.

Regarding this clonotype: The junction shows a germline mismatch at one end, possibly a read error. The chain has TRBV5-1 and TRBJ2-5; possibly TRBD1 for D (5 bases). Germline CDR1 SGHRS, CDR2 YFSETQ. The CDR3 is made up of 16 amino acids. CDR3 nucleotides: TGCGCCGGCAGCTTGGATCAGGCAAGGGGTCAAGAGACCCAGTACTTC. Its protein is CAGSLDQARGQETQYF.

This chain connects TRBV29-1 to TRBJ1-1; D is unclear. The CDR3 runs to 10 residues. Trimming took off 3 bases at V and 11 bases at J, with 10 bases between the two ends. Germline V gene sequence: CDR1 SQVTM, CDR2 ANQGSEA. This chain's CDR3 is CSVEKVHAFF. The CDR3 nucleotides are TGCAGCGTTGAGAAGGTGCACGCTTTCTTT.

In nucleotides, the CDR3 is TGCAGTGCTAGACTGTCCGGACAGGGAGACTCTAGCAATCAGCCCCAGCATTTT. Translation: CSARLSGQGDSSNQPQHF. This sequence joins TRBV20-1 and TRBJ1-5; 8 nucleotides line up with TRBD1. Germline CDR1 reads DFQATT; CDR2 reads SNEGSKA (reference sequence). Germline trimming cut 2 bases from V and 0 bases from J; bases unmatched to any gene: 12. The CDR3 has 18 amino acids.

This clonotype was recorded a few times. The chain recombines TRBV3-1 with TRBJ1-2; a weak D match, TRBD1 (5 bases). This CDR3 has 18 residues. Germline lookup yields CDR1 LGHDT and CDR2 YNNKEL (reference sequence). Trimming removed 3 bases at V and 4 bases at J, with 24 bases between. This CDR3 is CASSQDFPTGLRGYGYTF. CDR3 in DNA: TGTGCCAGCAGCCAGGATTTCCCCACAGGCCTACGGGGCTATGGCTACACCTTC.

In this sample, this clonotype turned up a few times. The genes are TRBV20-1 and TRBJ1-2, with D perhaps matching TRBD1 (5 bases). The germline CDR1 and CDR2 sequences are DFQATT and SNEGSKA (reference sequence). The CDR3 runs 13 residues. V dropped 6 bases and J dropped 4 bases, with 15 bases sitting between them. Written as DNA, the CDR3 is TGCAGTGCCGGAAACCGCGGGGCCTATGGCTACACCTTC. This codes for CSAGNRGAYGYTF.

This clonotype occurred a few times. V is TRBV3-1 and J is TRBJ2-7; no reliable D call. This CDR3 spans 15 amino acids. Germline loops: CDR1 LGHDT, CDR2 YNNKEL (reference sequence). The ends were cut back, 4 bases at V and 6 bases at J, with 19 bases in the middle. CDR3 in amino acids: CASSLRGPDPGEQYF. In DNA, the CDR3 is TGTGCCAGCAGCCTCCGCGGACCCGACCCGGGCGAGCAGTACTTC.

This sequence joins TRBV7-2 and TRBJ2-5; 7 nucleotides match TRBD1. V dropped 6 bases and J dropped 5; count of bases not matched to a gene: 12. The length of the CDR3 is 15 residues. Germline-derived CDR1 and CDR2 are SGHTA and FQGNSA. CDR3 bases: TGTGCCAGCAGTTATAGACAGGGTTGGCAGGAGACCCAGTACTTC. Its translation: CASSYRQGWQETQYF.

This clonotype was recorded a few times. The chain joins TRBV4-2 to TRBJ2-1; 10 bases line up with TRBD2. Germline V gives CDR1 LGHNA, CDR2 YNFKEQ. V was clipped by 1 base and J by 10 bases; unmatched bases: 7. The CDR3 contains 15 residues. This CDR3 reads CASSQGERGGDEQFF. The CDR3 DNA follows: TGTGCCAGCAGCCAAGGGGAGCGGGGGGGCGACGAGCAGTTCTTC.

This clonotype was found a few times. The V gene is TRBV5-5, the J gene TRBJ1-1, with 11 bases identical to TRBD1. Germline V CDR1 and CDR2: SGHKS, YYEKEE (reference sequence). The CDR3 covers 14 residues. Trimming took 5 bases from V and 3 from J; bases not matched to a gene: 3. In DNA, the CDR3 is TGTGCCAGCAGTTGGACAGGGGGCTACACTGAAGCTTTCTTT. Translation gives CASSWTGGYTEAFF.

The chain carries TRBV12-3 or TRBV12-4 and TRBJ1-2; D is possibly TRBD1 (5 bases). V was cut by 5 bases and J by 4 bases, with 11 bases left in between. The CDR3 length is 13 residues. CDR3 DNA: TGTGCCAGCAGTCGCGGGACGGCCTATGGCTACACCTTC. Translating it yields CASSRGTAYGYTF.

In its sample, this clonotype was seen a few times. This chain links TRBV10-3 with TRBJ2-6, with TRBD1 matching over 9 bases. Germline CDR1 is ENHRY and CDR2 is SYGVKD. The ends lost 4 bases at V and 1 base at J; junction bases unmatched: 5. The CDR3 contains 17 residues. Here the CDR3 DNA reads TGTGCCATCAGTGGTGGGACAGGGATATCTGGGGCCAACGTCCTGACTTTC. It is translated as CAISGGTGISGANVLTF.